What follows are 5 T cell receptor beta chains derived from one specimen sequenced in a study of CD8 T cells in Susac syndrome (dated by TCRdb to the late 2010s). The protocol used for the library was the immunoSEQ multiplex PCR assay. RNA was extracted with the RNeasy kit and about 0.5 to 1 ug was reverse transcribed using random hexamers. TCRdb trimmed public reads at Q25 via fastp, called clones via MiXCR and kept in-frame beta chains. Rows matching on CDR3 protein sequence are summarized as one entry with the most common DNA and genes. Within this sample are approximately 110,000 distinct CDR3 sequences, with about 92% of them counted one time only. Of the sample, approximately 0.3% is held by the ten largest clones. The sample comprised CD8+ T cells from PBMCs. Every receptor here comes from a human donor with multiple sclerosis.

The rearrangement uses TRBV7-2 and TRBJ2-2; 13 bases map to TRBD2. The CDR3 has 18 residues. Germline V gives CDR1 SGHTA, CDR2 FQGNSA. V was pared by 6 bases and J by 4 bases, with 11 bases of the junction left unmatched. The CDR3 loop reads CASSPWTSGSRVTGELFF. The CDR3 nucleotides are TGTGCCAGCAGTCCTTGGACTAGCGGGAGTCGGGTCACCGGGGAGCTGTTTTTT. Using reference TRBV7-2 and TRBJ2-2 for the parts outside the CDR3, the full variable domain is GAGVSQSPSNKVTEKGKDVELRCDPISGHTALYWYRQSLGQGLEFLIYFQGNSAPDKSGLPSDRFSAERTGGSVSTLTIQRTQQEDSAVYLCASSPWTSGSRVTGELFFGEGSRLTVL.

The chain has TRBV9 and TRBJ2-1; 8 bases line up with TRBD1. The germline V gene encodes CDR1 SGDLS and CDR2 YYNGEE. Germline trimming cut 5 bases from V and 8 bases from J; bases unmatched to any gene: 15. CDR3 size: 16 residues. The CDR3 DNA reads as TGTGCCAGCAGGCAAAGCCGGACAGGGAACGCCGATGAGCAGTTCTTC. It yields the protein CASRQSRTGNADEQFF.

The rearrangement joins TRBV13 to TRBJ2-7; perhaps TRBD1 as D (6 bases). V lost 5 bases to trimming and J lost 3 bases, with 14 bases between them. Germline-derived CDR1 and CDR2 are PRHDT and FYEKMQ (reference sequence). This CDR3 comprises 14 residues. CDR3 DNA sequence: TGTGCCAGCAGCCCCTGGGACAAACTCTACGAGCAGTACGTC. It yields the protein CASSPWDKLYEQYV.

J is TRBJ1-1 and V is TRBV4-1; 10 bases are a match to TRBD1. The CDR3 is 17 residues long. The trim removed 2 bases at V and 5 bases at J, leaving 11 bases unmatched. The germline gives CDR1 MGHRA, CDR2 YSYEKL. CDR3 sequence reads: CASSQRGQGPLGTEAFF. The CDR3, as DNA: TGCGCCAGCAGCCAAAGGGGACAGGGGCCGCTAGGGACTGAAGCTTTCTTT.

The chain links TRBV3-1 to TRBJ2-3; D might be TRBD1 (6 bases). Germline V gives CDR1 LGHDT, CDR2 YNNKEL (reference sequence). CDR3 size: 14 residues. The V end was cut by 4 bases, the J end by 0 bases, with 8 bases between. The CDR3 loop reads CASSPQGSTDTQYF. The CDR3 region has the DNA TGTGCCAGCAGCCCCCAGGGGAGCACAGATACGCAGTATTTT.